This T cell receptor beta chain was recorded in a study of blood T cell repertoires in COVID-19. Study-level background: Spain, Italy and the United States supplied samples that represented acute and convalescent COVID-19. From T cells, B-cell-depleted T cells, or PBMCs came the material, which was cDNA or gDNA.

The CDR3 totals 14 residues. Trimming pared 2 bases from V and 3 bases from J, leaving 7 bases between. Germline V gene data show CDR1 as SEHNR and CDR2 as FQNEAQ (reference sequence). Authors' data handling: Amplification of reference gene primers was used by the study to estimate nucleated cell counts. The data were produced by immunoSEQ multiplex PCR, yet TCRdb's version contains in-frame clones alone and is incomplete. V, J and clone size derive from that table, while D and trimming were established from the DNA sequence. The sample has about 250,000 clones, 70% to 90% seen once; the top ten hold 5.1%.

The chain links TRBV7-9 to TRBJ2-2, with D tentatively TRBD2 (5 bases). Sequencing was performed on peripheral blood. The clonotype comes from a man between 45 and 60 years old with active or convalescent COVID-19. The CDR3 here is CASSLIGDTGELFF. The CDR3 DNA reads TGTGCCAGCAGCTTAATCGGGGACACCGGGGAGCTGTTTTTT.